This entry features one T cell receptor beta chain sequence. Its antigen is not identified. This sample stems from a study of CD8+ T cells in alopecia areata. J lost 9 bases, V lost 2 bases, and 9 bases had no gene match. Germline V gene data show CDR1 as MNHEY and CDR2 as SVGAGI. The CDR3 has 15 amino acids. Lesional scalp tissue (obtained by punch biopsy) and peripheral blood were collected from alopecia areata patients. Starting from PBMCs, sorting isolated CD4+ and CD8+ T cells. TCR sequencing used cDNA made by reverse transcription of extracted RNA. Clones were read by immunoSEQ multiplex PCR, and TCRdb kept only the in-frame ones, dropping some. The sample includes 30,000 to 35,000 clones, about 60% seen only once; the top ten take roughly 37%. General study results and limits: It was lesional scalp, especially alopecia totalis/universalis, that showed higher clonality than normal scalp. Sequences from scalp samples also cover resident alphabeta T cells of normal skin.

The TCR was taken from a human donor with alopecia areata. The chain links TRBV6-5 to TRBJ2-1; 8 positions agree with TRBD2. Input material: NKG2D-high CD8+ T cells sorted from blood. The CDR3 reads CASSYALGGASEQFF. The CDR3 bases are TGTGCCAGCAGTTACGCTCTCGGGGGGGCCAGTGAGCAGTTCTTC.